This T cell receptor (beta chain) was obtained from a study of T cells after yellow fever vaccination. Using its own MiXCR run on the 5' RACE reads, TCRdb lists one record per CDR3 protein. The sample contains about 150,000 distinct CDR3 sequences, under 7% of which appear only once. In its sample, this clonotype was seen many times. Its antigen is unidentified. CDR3 length equals 16 residues. V was shortened by 1 base and J by 3 bases, with 15 bases between the two germline ends. Germline CDR1 is GTSNPN and CDR2 is SVGIG (reference sequence). General study points: Once the booster was given, most primary-vaccination clones reappeared, at 95% to 98% for CD4 and approximately 88% for CD8. Abundant clonotypes from the bulk population could have been carried over as contaminants into FACS-sorted repertoires. Shared CD4/CD8 clonotypes were a small share, likely from convergent recombination. On re-exposure, the response was weaker but peaked faster, at day 5 versus 15.

V usage is TRBV30 and J usage is TRBJ2-2; D call uncertain. The TCR comes from a man between 25 and 39 years old who received the YFV17D yellow fever vaccine. The sequencing here drew on CD4+ T cells sorted from PBMCs, taken 10 days after the yellow fever booster vaccination. This chain's CDR3 is CAWSGSQVSDTGELFF. Written as DNA, the CDR3 is TGTGCCTGGAGTGGTTCCCAGGTGTCGGACACCGGGGAGCTGTTTTTT.